This T cell receptor beta chain was captured by sequencing in a study of T cells in Graves' hyperthyroidism and ophthalmopathy. Study details: Peripheral blood draws took place at initial diagnosis, ahead of any treatment.

The TCR beta CDR3 regions underwent amplification using RNA transcripts as the source. Researchers ran a first-round RT-PCR on the TCR CDR3 using the HTBI primer set. In TCRdb, the multiplex PCR reads were re-called with MiXCR into one record per CDR3 protein. The table records fewer than 650,000 distinct CDR3 sequences, under 15% of them present only once. This clonotype has more than one count but fewer than ten. Its antigen is as yet unknown. The study, taken as a whole, reports: Separation of ophthalmopathy from stable hyperthyroidism was achieved by a 13 V-J model.

This TCR derives from a woman in her 40s with Graves' ophthalmopathy. Sequencing was carried out using blood.

The CDR3 loop is CASRPGKSNQPQHF. The CDR3 DNA follows: TGTGCCAGCCGGCCGGGGAAAAGCAATCAGCCCCAGCATTTT. The chain recombines TRBV2 with TRBJ1-5, with D hard to call. Germline CDR1 SNHLY, CDR2 FYNNEI. The CDR3 contains 14 residues. Deletions cut 8 bases from V and 1 base from J, with 12 bases between.